The subject of this entry is one T cell receptor beta chain. The data are from a study of neurological immune-mediated disorders. Every sequencing run generated over 190 million TCR-beta sequences from 15-18 subjects. A single record per CDR3 protein comes from TCRdb applying MiXCR to the 5' RACE reads. Of approximately 59,000 distinct CDR3 sequences in the sample, 5.2% are singletons; the top ten hold roughly 5.7%. Trimming cost V 3 bases and J 0 bases, with 8 bases left between them. CDR3 length: 14 amino acids. Germline V lookup: CDR1 LNHNV, CDR2 YYDKDF (reference sequence). The TCR was taken from a human donor with multiple sclerosis. The donor label of this sample is uncertain. This rearrangement joins TRBV15 to TRBJ1-1; D is undetermined. The sequenced sample was PBMCs. The CDR3 nucleotides are TGTGCCACCAGCAGGGTACCCATGAACACTGAAGCTTTCTTT. Encoded protein: CATSRVPMNTEAFF.